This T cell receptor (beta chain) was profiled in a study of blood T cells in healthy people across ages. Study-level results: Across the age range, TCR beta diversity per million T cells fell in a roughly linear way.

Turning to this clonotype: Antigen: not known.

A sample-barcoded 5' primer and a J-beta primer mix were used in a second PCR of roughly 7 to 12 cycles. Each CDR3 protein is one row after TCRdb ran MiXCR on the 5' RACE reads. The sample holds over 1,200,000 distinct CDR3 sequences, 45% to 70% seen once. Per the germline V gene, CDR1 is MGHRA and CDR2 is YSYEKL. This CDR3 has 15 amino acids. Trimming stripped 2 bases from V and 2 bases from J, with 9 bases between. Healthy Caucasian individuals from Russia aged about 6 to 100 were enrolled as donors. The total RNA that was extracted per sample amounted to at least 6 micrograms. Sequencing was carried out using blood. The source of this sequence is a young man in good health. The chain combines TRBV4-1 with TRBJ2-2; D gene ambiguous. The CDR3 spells CASSQRLTNTGELFF. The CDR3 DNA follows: TGCGCCAGCAGCCAAAGACTGACCAACACCGGGGAGCTGTTTTTT.